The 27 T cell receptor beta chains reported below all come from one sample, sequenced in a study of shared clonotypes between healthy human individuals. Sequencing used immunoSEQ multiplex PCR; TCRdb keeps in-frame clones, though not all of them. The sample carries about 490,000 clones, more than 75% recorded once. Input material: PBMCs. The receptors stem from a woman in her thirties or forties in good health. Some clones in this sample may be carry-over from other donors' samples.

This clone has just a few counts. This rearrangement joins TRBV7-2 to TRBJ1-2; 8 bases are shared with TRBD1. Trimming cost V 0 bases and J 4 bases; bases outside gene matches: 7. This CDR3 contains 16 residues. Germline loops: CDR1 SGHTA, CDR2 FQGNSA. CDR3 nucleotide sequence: TGTGCCAGCAGCTTAGCAAGGGGGACAGGCGGCTATGGCTACACCTTC. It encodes CASSLARGTGGYGYTF.

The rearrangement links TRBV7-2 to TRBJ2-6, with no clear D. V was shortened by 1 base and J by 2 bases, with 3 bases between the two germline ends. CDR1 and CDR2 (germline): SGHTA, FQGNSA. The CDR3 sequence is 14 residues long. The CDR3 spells CASSLDPGANVLTF. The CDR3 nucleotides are TGTGCCAGCAGCTTAGATCCTGGGGCCAACGTCCTGACTTTC.

The CDR3 DNA reads TGCGCCAGCAGCTTGGCAAAGGGGAACACTGAAGCTTTCTTT. This codes for CASSLAKGNTEAFF. The chain has TRBV5-1 and TRBJ1-1; D gene uncertain. The CDR3 is 14 residues long. Germline V gene data show CDR1 as SGHRS and CDR2 as YFSETQ. V shed 0 bases and J shed 1 base, with 7 bases lying between them.

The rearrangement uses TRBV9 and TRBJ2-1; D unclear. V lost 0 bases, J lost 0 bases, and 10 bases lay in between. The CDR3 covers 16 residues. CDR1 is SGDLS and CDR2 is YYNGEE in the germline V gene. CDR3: CASSVGWLSSYNEQFF. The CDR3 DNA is TGTGCCAGCAGCGTAGGTTGGCTCAGCTCCTACAATGAGCAGTTCTTC.

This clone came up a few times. This chain's CDR3 is CASSQDRLHEPRYEQYF. The CDR3 DNA reads TGCGCCAGCAGCCAAGATCGGCTACATGAACCTAGATACGAGCAGTACTTC. The chain uses TRBV4-3 and TRBJ2-7; D call uncertain. This CDR3 has 17 amino acids. The V end was cut by 0 bases, the J end by 4 bases, with 19 bases between. In germline, CDR1 is LGHNA, CDR2 YSLEER.

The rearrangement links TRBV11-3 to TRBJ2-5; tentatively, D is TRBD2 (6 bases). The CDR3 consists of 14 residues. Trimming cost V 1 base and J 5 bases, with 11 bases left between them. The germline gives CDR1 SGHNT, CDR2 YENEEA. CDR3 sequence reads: CASSLAGVWETQYF. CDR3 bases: TGTGCCAGCAGCTTAGCGGGAGTCTGGGAGACCCAGTACTTC.

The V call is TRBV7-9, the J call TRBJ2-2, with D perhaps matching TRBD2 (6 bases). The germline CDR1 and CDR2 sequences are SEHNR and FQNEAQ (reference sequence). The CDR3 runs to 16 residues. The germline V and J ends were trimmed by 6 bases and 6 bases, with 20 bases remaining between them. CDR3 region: CASRQIRGRSSGELFF. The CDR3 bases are TGTGCCAGCAGACAGATTCGGGGGAGGTCGTCCGGGGAGCTGTTTTTT.

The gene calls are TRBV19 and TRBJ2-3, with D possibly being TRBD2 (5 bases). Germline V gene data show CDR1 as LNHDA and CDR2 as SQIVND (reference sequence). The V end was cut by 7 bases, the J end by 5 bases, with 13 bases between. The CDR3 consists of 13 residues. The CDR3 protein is CASTQSGLDTQYF. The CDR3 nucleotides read TGTGCCAGTACCCAATCGGGGTTAGATACGCAGTATTTT. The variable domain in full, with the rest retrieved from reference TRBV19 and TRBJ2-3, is DGGITQSPKYLFRKEGQNVTLSCEQNLNHDAMYWYRQDPGQGLRLIYYSQIVNDFQKGDIAEGYSVSREKKESFPLTVTSAQKNPTAFYLCASTQSGLDTQYFGPGTRLTVL.

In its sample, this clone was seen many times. CDR3 residues: CASSYTSSGNNEQFF. In nucleotides, the CDR3 is TGTGCCAGCAGTTACACCTCTAGCGGAAACAATGAGCAGTTCTTC. V gene TRBV6-6 combines with J gene TRBJ2-1; 7 bases align to TRBD2. The CDR3 totals 15 residues. The trim removed 2 bases at V and 5 bases at J, leaving 6 bases unmatched. Germline loops: CDR1 MNHNY, CDR2 SVGAGI (reference sequence).

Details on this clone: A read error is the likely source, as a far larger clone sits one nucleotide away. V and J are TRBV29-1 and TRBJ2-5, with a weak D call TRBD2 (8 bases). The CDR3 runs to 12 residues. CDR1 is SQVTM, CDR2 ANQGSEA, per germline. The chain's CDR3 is CGGGTAQETQYF. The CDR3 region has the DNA TGCGGCGGGGGGACAGCCCAAGAGACCCAGTACTTC.

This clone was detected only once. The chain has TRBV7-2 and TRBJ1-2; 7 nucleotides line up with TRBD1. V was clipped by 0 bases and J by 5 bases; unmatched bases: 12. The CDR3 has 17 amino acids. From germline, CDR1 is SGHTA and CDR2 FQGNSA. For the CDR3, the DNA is TGTGCCAGCAGCTTAGCCAGATTACAGGGGATCGGTTATGGCTACACCTTC. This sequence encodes CASSLARLQGIGYGYTF.

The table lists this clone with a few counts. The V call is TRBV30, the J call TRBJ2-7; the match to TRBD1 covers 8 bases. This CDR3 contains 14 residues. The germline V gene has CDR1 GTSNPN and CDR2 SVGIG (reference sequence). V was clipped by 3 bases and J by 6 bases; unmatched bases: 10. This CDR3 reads CAWRGPPGGREQYF. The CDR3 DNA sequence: TGTGCCTGGAGGGGTCCTCCAGGGGGCCGCGAGCAGTACTTC.

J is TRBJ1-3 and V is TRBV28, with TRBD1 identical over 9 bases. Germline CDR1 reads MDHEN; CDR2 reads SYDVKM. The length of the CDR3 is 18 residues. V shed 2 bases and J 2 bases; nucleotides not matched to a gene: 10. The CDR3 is CASSLGQGYEGPGNTIYF. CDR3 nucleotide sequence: TGTGCCAGCAGTTTAGGACAGGGGTACGAAGGCCCTGGAAACACCATATATTTT.

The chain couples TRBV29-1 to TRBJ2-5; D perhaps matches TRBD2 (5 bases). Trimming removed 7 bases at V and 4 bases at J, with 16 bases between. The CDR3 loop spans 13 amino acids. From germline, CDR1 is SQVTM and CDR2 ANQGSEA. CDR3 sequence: CSAIPGVGETQYF. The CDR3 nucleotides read TGCAGCGCCATCCCCGGGGTCGGAGAGACCCAGTACTTC. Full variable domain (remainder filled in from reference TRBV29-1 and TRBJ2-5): SAVISQKPSRDICQRGTSLTIQCQVDSQVTMMFWYRQQPGQSLTLIATANQGSEATYESGFVIDKFPISRPNLTFSTLTVSNMSPEDSSIYLCSAIPGVGETQYFGPGTRLLVL.

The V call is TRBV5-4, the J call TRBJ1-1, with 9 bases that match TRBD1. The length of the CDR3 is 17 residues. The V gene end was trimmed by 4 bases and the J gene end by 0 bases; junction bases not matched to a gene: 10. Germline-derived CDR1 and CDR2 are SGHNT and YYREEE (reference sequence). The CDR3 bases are TGTGCCAGCAGCCCGGGACAGGGATTTACCTTGAACACTGAAGCTTTCTTT. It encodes CASSPGQGFTLNTEAFF.

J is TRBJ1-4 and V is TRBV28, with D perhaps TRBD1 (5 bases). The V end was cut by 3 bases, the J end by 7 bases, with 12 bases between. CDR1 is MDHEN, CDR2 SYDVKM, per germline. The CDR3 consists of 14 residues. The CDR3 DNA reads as TGTGCCAGCAGTTTCGGGCAGGGTGGTGAAAAACTGTTTTTT. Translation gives CASSFGQGGEKLFF.

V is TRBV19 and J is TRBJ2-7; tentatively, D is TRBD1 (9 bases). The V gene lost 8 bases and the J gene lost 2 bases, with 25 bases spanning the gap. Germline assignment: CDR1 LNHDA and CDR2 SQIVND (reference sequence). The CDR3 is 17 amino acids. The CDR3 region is CASQPGGTGNSPYEQYF. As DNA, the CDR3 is TGTGCCAGTCAACCGGGGGGGACAGGGAACTCCCCCTACGAGCAGTACTTC.

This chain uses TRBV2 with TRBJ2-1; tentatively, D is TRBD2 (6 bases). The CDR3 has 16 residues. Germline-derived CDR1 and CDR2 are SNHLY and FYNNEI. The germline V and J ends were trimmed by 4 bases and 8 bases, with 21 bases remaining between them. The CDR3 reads CASSGALGGAFDEQFF. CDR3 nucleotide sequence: TGTGCCAGCAGTGGAGCCCTAGGAGGGGCATTCGATGAGCAGTTCTTC. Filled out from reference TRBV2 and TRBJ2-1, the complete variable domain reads EPEVTQTPSHQVTQMGQEVILRCVPISNHLYFYWYRQILGQKVEFLVSFYNNEISEKSEIFDDQFSVERPDGSNFTLKIRSTKLEDSAMYFCASSGALGGAFDEQFFGPGTRLTVL.

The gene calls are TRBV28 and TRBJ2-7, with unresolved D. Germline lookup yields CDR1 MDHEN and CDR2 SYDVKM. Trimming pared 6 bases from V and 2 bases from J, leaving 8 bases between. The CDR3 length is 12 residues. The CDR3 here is CASRPHPYEQYF. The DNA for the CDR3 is TGTGCCAGCAGACCACACCCCTACGAGCAGTACTTC.

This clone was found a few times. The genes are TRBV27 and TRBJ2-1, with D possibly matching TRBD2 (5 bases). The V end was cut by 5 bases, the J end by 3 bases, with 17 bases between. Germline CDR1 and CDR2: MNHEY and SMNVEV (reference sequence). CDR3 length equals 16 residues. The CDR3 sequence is CASSPALAVYYNEQFF. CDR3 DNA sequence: TGTGCCAGCAGTCCTGCCCTAGCTGTTTACTACAATGAGCAGTTCTTC.

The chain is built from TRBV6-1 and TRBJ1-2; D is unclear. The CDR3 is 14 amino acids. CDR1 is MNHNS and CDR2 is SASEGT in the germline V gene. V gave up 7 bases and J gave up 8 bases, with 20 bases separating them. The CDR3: CASTRYRGPGGYTF. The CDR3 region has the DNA TGTGCCAGCACTCGTTACCGAGGACCGGGGGGCTACACCTTC.

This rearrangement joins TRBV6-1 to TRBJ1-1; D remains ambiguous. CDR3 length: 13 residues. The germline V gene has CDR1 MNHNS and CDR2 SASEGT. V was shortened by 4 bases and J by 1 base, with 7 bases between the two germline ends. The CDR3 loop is CASSVPGNTEAFF. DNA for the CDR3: TGTGCCAGCAGTGTGCCGGGGAACACTGAAGCTTTCTTT.

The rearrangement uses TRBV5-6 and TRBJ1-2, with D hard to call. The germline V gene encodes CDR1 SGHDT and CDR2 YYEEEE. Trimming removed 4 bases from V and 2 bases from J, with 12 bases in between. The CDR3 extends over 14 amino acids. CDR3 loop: CASSAVGPNYGYTF. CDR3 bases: TGTGCCAGCAGCGCTGTCGGGCCGAACTATGGCTACACCTTC.

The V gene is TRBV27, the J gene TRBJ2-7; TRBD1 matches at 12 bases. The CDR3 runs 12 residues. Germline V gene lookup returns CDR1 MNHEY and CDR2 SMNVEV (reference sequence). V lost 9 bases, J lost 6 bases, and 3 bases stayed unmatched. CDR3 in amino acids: CARGTGGAEQYF. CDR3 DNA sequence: TGTGCCAGGGGGACAGGGGGCGCCGAGCAGTACTTC.

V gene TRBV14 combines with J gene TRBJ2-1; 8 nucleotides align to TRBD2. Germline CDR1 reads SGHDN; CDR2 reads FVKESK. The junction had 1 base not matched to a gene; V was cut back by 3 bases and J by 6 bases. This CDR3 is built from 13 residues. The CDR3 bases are TGTGCCAGCAGCCAGGGACTAGGCAATGAGCAGTTCTTC. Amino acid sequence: CASSQGLGNEQFF.

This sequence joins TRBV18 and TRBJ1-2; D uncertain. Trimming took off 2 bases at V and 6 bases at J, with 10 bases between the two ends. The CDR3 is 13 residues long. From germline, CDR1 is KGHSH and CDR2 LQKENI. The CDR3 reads CASSPRGFDGYTF. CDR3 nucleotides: TGTGCCAGCTCACCAAGAGGGTTCGATGGCTACACCTTC.

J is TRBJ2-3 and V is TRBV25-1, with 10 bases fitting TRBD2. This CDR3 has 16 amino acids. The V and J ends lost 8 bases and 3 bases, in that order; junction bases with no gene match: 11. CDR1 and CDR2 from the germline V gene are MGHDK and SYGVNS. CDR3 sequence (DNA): TGTGCCAGCGCCCCTCTAGCGGGAGTAAAGACAGATACGCAGTATTTT. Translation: CASAPLAGVKTDTQYF.